The 16 T cell receptor beta chains below come from one sample, sequenced in a study of T cells in Graves' hyperthyroidism and ophthalmopathy. RNA transcripts provided the source from which TCR beta CDR3 regions were amplified. First-round RT-PCR with HTBI primers amplified the TCR CDR3 region. In TCRdb, the multiplex PCR reads were re-called with MiXCR into one record per CDR3 protein. The sample lists roughly 650,000 distinct CDR3 sequences; 16% were seen once. Sequenced sample: blood. The receptors were sampled from a woman between 35 and 50 years old with Graves' ophthalmopathy.

This clonotype was detected ten times or more. The rearrangement uses TRBV2 and TRBJ2-5; TRBD1 aligns across 9 bases. With V trimmed by 6 bases and J by 5 bases, 4 bases remained unmatched. The CDR3 loop spans 13 amino acids. From germline, CDR1 is SNHLY and CDR2 FYNNEI. The CDR3 nucleotides are TGTGCCAGCAGACAGGGGGCGGGTGAGACCCAGTACTTC. As protein: CASRQGAGETQYF.

In its sample, this clonotype was seen many times. The chain combines TRBV7-9 with TRBJ1-1; a possible D gene is TRBD1 (6 bases). Trimming removed 5 bases from V and 3 bases from J, with 13 bases in between. The CDR3 loop spans 14 amino acids. Germline CDR1 is SEHNR and CDR2 is FQNEAQ (reference sequence). CDR3 protein: CASSPQGWDTEAFF. The CDR3 DNA sequence: TGTGCCAGCAGCCCCCAGGGGTGGGACACTGAAGCTTTCTTT.

This clonotype was observed at least ten times. This chain links TRBV6-2 or TRBV6-3 with TRBJ1-5; TRBD1 aligns across 8 bases. The germline V gene encodes CDR1 MNHEY and CDR2 SVGEGT. The CDR3 has 15 residues. Losses at the gene ends were 6 bases for V and 4 bases for J; bases not matched to a gene: 8. Here the CDR3 DNA reads TGTGCCAGCAGATCTAACAGGGGGGGTAATCAGCCCCAGCATTTT. Translating gives CASRSNRGGNQPQHF.

This clonotype was found a few times. This rearrangement joins TRBV2 to TRBJ1-6, with D possibly being TRBD1 (6 bases). The CDR3 totals 11 residues. Germline loops: CDR1 SNHLY, CDR2 FYNNEI. The V gene lost 8 bases and the J gene lost 12 bases, with 11 bases spanning the gap. The CDR3 here is CASQAGVPLHF. DNA for the CDR3: TGTGCCAGCCAAGCAGGGGTACCCCTCCACTTT.

This chain uses TRBV2 with TRBJ2-2, with TRBD1 matching over 8 bases. The CDR3 length is 15 residues. Germline CDR1 reads SNHLY; CDR2 reads FYNNEI. Germline trimming cut 6 bases from V and 5 bases from J; bases unmatched to any gene: 8. The CDR3 here is CASSAGQGRTGELFF. The DNA of the CDR3 is TGTGCCAGCAGCGCAGGACAGGGAAGAACCGGGGAGCTGTTTTTT.

Only a few counts were recorded for this clonotype. The rearrangement links TRBV29-1 to TRBJ1-5; 7 bases map to TRBD1. Germline V gene sequence: CDR1 SQVTM, CDR2 ANQGSEA. The CDR3 runs to 13 residues. After removal of 4 bases from V and 3 bases from J, the junction contained 3 bases not matched to a gene. The CDR3 loop is CSVGDSLNQPQHF. In DNA form, the CDR3 reads TGCAGCGTTGGGGACAGCCTCAATCAGCCCCAGCATTTT.

CDR3 in amino acids: CASGSGTAGWEQYF. The CDR3 DNA is TGTGCCAGCGGCTCCGGGACAGCCGGGTGGGAGCAGTACTTC. The chain links TRBV28 to TRBJ2-7; 7 nucleotides agree with TRBD1. Germline V gene lookup returns CDR1 MDHEN and CDR2 SYDVKM. With V trimmed by 8 bases and J by 7 bases, 14 bases remained unmatched. The CDR3 loop spans 14 amino acids. The full variable domain, with the rest looked up from reference TRBV28 and TRBJ2-7, is DVKVTQSSRYLVKRTGEKVFLECVQDMDHENMFWYRQDPGLGLRLIYFSYDVKMKEKGDIPEGYSVSREKKERFSLILESASTNQTSMYLCASGSGTAGWEQYFGPGTRLTVT.

This clonotype was recorded many times. Here the CDR3 DNA reads TGTGCCAGCAGACAAGGGGAGACCCAGTACTTC. Amino acid sequence: CASRQGETQYF. This sequence joins TRBV7-8 and TRBJ2-5; the D is unclear. The CDR3 has 11 amino acids. Germline loops: CDR1 SGHVS, CDR2 FQNEAQ. V was pared by 6 bases and J by 5 bases, with 7 bases between.

This clonotype has a count of ten or more. The gene calls are TRBV11-2 and TRBJ1-1, with a tentative D call TRBD1 (5 bases). CDR3 size: 14 residues. V lost 0 bases, J lost 8 bases, and 13 bases lay in between. In germline, CDR1 is SGHAT, CDR2 FQNNGV. DNA for the CDR3: TGTGCCAGCAGCTTAGATTGGAGGCGGGGGGAAGCTTTCTTT. It specifies CASSLDWRRGEAFF.

This clonotype has at least ten counts. J is TRBJ2-1 and V is TRBV11-3, with 7 nucleotides matching TRBD1. The CDR3 covers 15 residues. V lost 5 bases and J lost 5; bases outside the gene matches: 9. Germline V gene lookup returns CDR1 SGHNT and CDR2 YENEEA. In DNA, the CDR3 is TGTGCCAGCAGCCGGGGACAGAGAGGCAACAATGAGCAGTTCTTC. As protein: CASSRGQRGNNEQFF.

This clonotype was seen many times. V gene TRBV12-3 or TRBV12-4 combines with J gene TRBJ2-3, with 8 bases that match TRBD2. With V trimmed by 5 bases and J by 3 bases, 13 bases remained unmatched. This CDR3 has 17 residues. As DNA, the CDR3 is TGTGCCAGCAGTCCTCCCGGCCTAGCGGGCCTTACAGATACGCAGTATTTT. It translates to CASSPPGLAGLTDTQYF.

This clonotype was counted many times. This chain uses TRBV30 with TRBJ1-3, with D maybe TRBD1 (6 bases). Trimming removed 2 bases from V and 0 bases from J, with 14 bases in between. This CDR3 has 16 amino acids. Looked up from germline, CDR1 is GTSNPN and CDR2 is SVGIG (reference sequence). The CDR3 sequence: CAWSPIRGSSGNTIYF. The CDR3 DNA reads as TGTGCCTGGAGTCCGATCAGGGGAAGCTCTGGAAACACCATATATTTT.

The chain carries TRBV16 and TRBJ2-7; 9 bases are shared with TRBD2. With V trimmed by 4 bases and J by 6 bases, 10 bases remained unmatched. The CDR3 loop spans 15 amino acids. The germline V gene has CDR1 KGHSY and CDR2 FQNENV. For the CDR3, the DNA is TGTGCCAGCAGCCCCTCCAGGGCAGCGGGAGGCGAGCAGTACTTC. Translating gives CASSPSRAAGGEQYF.

This clonotype was found a few times. The chain links TRBV12-3 or TRBV12-4 to TRBJ2-1; 7 nucleotides line up with TRBD2. The J segment lost 8 bases and the V segment lost 7 bases, leaving 14 bases of the junction unmatched. The CDR3 consists of 15 residues. CDR3 nucleotide sequence: TGTGCCAGCACCTTCAGCGGGAAACCGAACCATGAGCAGTTCTTC. This gives the protein CASTFSGKPNHEQFF.

This clonotype was counted at least ten times. This chain uses TRBV2 with TRBJ1-5, with D hard to call. Germline values: CDR1 SNHLY, CDR2 FYNNEI. Trimming took off 8 bases at V and 5 bases at J, with 13 bases between the two ends. CDR3 size: 13 residues. Written as DNA, the CDR3 is TGTGCCAGCCGGATAACCGTACATCAGCCCCAGCATTTT. It yields the protein CASRITVHQPQHF.

This clonotype was found many times. The V gene is TRBV28, the J gene TRBJ2-7, with D possibly TRBD1 on 6 matching bases. The CDR3 is 17 residues long. Between the trimmed V and J ends, which lost 3 bases and 0 bases, there was a span of 18 bases. The germline gives CDR1 MDHEN, CDR2 SYDVKM. This CDR3 is CASSFRDLGQISYEQYF. CDR3 bases: TGTGCCAGCAGTTTTCGGGATCTCGGACAGATCTCCTACGAGCAGTACTTC.